This T cell receptor (beta chain) derives from a study of radiation and T cells in renal cell carcinoma. Notes on the study in general: In blood, top tumor clones expanded by 2 weeks, shrinking by 4.

Assay: immunoSEQ multiplex PCR; the TCRdb copy retains only in-frame clones and omits some. The profile shows roughly 86,000 clones, around four fifths of them singletons. In regard to this clone: Its antigen is still unknown.

Per germline, CDR1 SGHRS and CDR2 YFSETQ. Trimming removed 0 bases at V and 7 bases at J, with 13 bases between. The CDR3 is 14 residues long. Described time point: blood 4 weeks post-SBRT, at nephrectomy. Treatment specified: 15 Gy SBRT to primary tumor, nephrectomy 4 weeks later. After SBRT, blood was collected at 2 and 4 weeks, plus baseline. The chain uses TRBV5-1 and TRBJ1-2; D is ambiguous. The sample consisted of blood, taken from a patient whose treatment included radiotherapy and nephrectomy. This clonotype was sampled from a man between 50 and 59 years old with renal cell carcinoma. The CDR3 DNA is TGCGCCAGCAGCTTGGTGCCGGATCAGGCTGGCTACACCTTC. Amino acid sequence: CASSLVPDQAGYTF. Complete variable domain (other parts from reference TRBV5-1 and TRBJ1-2): KAGVTQTPRYLIKTRGQQVTLSCSPISGHRSVSWYQQTPGQGLQFLFEYFSETQRNKGNFPGRFSGRQFSNSRSEMNVSTLELGDSALYLCASSLVPDQAGYTFGSGTRLTVV.